This T cell receptor (beta chain) was sequenced during a study of cytomegalovirus exposure and HLA in healthy donors. The PCR employed 60 Vbeta primers together with 13 Jbeta primers. Produced via immunoSEQ multiplex PCR; TCRdb's table is partial and in-frame only. The table has about 140,000 clones, approximately 71% seen once. The source is a man between 35 and 55 years old in good health and CMV-seronegative. Input material: PBMCs.

As DNA, the CDR3 is TGTGCCAGCAGCCTACAGGGGGGCCCGACAGATACGCAGTATTTT. Translation gives CASSLQGGPTDTQYF. This chain uses TRBV11-2 with TRBJ2-3, with TRBD1 matching 8 bases. Germline V gives CDR1 SGHAT, CDR2 FQNNGV. Trimming took 5 bases from V and 3 from J; bases not matched to a gene: 7. The CDR3 runs 15 residues. Variable domain in full (rest from reference TRBV11-2 and TRBJ2-3): EAGVAQSPRYKIIEKRQSVAFWCNPISGHATLYWYQQILGQGPKLLIQFQNNGVVDDSQLPKDRFSAERLKGVDSTLKIQPAKLEDSAVYLCASSLQGGPTDTQYFGPGTRLTVL.